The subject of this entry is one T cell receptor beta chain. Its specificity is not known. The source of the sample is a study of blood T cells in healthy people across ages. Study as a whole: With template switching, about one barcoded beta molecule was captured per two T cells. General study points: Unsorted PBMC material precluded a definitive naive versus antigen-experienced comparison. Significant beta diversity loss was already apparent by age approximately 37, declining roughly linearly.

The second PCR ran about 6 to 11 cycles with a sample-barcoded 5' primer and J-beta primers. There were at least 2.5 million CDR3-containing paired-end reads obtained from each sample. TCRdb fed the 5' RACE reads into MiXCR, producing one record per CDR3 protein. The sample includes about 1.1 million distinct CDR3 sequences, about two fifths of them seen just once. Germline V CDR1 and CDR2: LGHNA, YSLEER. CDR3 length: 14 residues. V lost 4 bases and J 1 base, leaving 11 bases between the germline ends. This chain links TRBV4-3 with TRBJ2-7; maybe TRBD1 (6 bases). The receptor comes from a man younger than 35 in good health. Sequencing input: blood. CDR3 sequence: CASSPDTGSYEQYF. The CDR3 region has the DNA TGCGCCAGCAGCCCCGATACAGGGTCCTACGAGCAGTACTTC.